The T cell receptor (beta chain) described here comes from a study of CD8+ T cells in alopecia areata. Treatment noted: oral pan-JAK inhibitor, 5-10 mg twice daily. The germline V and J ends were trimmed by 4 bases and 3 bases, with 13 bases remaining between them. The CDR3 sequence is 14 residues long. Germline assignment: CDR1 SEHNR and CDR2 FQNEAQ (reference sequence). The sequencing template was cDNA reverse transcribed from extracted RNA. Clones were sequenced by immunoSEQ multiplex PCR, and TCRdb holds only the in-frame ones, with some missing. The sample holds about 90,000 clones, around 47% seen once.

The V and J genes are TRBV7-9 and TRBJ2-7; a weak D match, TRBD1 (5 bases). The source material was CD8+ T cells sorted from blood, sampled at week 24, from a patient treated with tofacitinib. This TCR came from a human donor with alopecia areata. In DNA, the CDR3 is TGTGCCAGCAGCTCAACGACAGTGAACTACGAGCAGTACTTC. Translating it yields CASSSTTVNYEQYF.